This TCR beta chain was sequenced for a study of T cells in tumors after PD-1 blockade. Study summary: Excluded were patients with checkpoint blockade, immunosuppressants, or radiotherapy or other anti-cancer therapy within 4 weeks. Mean per blood sample: about 110,000 templates (about 24,000-290,000), 36,536 unique clonotypes.

Here immunoSEQ multiplex PCR was the method, and the copy in TCRdb shows in-frame clones only, minus some. The table includes around 46,000 clones, about four fifths detected once. The germline V gene has CDR1 MNHEY and CDR2 SMNVEV (reference sequence). This CDR3 is 20 amino acids long. The V gene end was trimmed by 2 bases and the J gene end by 2 bases; junction bases not matched to a gene: 19. The specimen was PBMCs, collected before anti-PD-1 treatment. The V gene is TRBV27, the J gene TRBJ2-7, with 9 bases matching TRBD1. The sequence was collected from a human donor with basal cell carcinoma. CDR3: CASSLRKKPGQGLNAYEQYF. CDR3 nucleotides: TGTGCCAGCAGTTTAAGGAAAAAACCGGGACAGGGTCTTAACGCCTACGAGCAGTACTTC.